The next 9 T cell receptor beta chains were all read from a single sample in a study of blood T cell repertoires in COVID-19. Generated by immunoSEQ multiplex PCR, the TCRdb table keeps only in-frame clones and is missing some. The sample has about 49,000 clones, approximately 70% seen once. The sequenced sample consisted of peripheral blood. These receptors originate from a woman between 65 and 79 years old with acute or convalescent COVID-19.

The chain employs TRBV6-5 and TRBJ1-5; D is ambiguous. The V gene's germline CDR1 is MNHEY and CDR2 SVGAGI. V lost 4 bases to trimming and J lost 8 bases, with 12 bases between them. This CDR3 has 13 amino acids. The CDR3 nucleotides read TGTGCCAGCAGTTCAGTGGGCGTTGAGCCCCAGCATTTT. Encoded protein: CASSSVGVEPQHF.

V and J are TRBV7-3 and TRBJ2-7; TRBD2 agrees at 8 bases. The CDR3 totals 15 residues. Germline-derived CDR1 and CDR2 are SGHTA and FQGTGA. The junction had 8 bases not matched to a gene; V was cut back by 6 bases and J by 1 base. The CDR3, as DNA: TGTGCCAGCAGTCTACTAAGCGGGGGTTCCTACGAGCAGTACTTC. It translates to CASSLLSGGSYEQYF.

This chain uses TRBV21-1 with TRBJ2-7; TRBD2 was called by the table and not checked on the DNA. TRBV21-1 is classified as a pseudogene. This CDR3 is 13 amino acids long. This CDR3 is CASSKLRSYEQYF. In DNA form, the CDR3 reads TGTGCCAGCAGCAAATTGCGGAGCTACGAGCAGTACTTC.

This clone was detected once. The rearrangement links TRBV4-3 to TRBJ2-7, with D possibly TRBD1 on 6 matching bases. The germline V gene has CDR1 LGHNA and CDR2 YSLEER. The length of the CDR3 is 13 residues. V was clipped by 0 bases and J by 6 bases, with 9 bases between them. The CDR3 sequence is CASSQENRAEQYF. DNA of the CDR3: TGCGCCAGCAGCCAAGAAAACAGGGCCGAGCAGTACTTC.

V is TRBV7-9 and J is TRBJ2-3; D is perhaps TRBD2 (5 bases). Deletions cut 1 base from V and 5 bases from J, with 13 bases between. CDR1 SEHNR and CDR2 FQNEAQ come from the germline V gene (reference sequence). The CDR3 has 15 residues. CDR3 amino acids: CASSLDMNAGDTQYF. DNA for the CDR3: TGTGCCAGCAGCTTAGATATGAACGCGGGAGATACGCAGTATTTT.

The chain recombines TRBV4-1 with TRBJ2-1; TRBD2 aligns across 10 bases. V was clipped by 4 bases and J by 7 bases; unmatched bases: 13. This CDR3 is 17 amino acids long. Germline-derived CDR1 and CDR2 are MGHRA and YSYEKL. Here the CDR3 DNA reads TGCGCCAGCAGCCCAGCGGGGGGGCCTATTTATCGTAATGAGCAGTTCTTC. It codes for CASSPAGGPIYRNEQFF.

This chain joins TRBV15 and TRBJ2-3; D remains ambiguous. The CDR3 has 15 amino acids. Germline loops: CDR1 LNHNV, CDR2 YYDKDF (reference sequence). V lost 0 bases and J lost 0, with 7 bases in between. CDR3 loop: CATSRDQVSTDTQYF. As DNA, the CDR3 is TGTGCCACCAGCAGAGATCAGGTTAGCACAGATACGCAGTATTTT.

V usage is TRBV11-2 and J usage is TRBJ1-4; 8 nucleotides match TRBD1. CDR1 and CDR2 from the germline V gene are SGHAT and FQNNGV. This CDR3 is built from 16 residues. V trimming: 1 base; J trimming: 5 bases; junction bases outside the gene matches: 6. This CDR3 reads CASSLVPQGVNEKLFF. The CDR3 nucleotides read TGTGCCAGCAGCTTAGTTCCACAGGGGGTGAATGAAAAACTGTTTTTT. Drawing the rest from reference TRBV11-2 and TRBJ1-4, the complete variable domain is EAGVAQSPRYKIIEKRQSVAFWCNPISGHATLYWYQQILGQGPKLLIQFQNNGVVDDSQLPKDRFSAERLKGVDSTLKIQPAKLEDSAVYLCASSLVPQGVNEKLFFGSGTQLSVL.

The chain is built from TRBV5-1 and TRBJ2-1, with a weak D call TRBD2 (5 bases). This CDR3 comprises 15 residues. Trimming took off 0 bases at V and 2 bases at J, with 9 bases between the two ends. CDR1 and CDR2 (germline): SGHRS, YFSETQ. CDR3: CASSLDGDTYNEQFF. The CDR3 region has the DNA TGCGCCAGCAGCTTGGACGGGGATACCTACAATGAGCAGTTCTTC.